This TCR beta chain was sequenced during a study of T cells in women clearing cervical HPV infection. In the study overall: Blood came at first lesion visit for cases, post-clearance for controls.

HPV was found by MY09/MY11 PCR and dot-blot genotyping. Some clones are missing from TCRdb's copy, which holds only in-frame ones; the method was immunoSEQ multiplex PCR. Its clone listing holds over 30,000 clones. Trimming took off 6 bases at V and 4 bases at J, with 15 bases between the two ends. CDR3 length: 13 residues. CDR1 and CDR2 from the germline V gene are DFQATT and SNEGSKA (reference sequence). General observations from the study: CIN3+ cases had significantly higher TCR repertoire richness than controls, but evenness did not differ.

About this clone itself: No antigen is known for it. The read falls 3 residues short of the CDR3 end, and the missing part is taken from the germline J gene.

Sequencing was performed on blood buffy coat. The rearrangement uses TRBV20-1 and TRBJ1-1; D is perhaps TRBD1 (5 bases). This clonotype originated in a woman aged 18 to 75 with a cervical HPV16 infection that either progressed to CIN3+ or cleared (not recorded which). CDR3 DNA (partial): TGCAGTGCCCTTAACAGGCAGGGCACTGAA. Its protein is CSALNRQGTE. The entire CDR3 protein is CSALNRQGTEAFF.